This T cell receptor (beta chain) is drawn from a study of blood T cell repertoires in COVID-19. Study information: Material from acute and convalescent COVID-19 was sourced from the United States, Italy and Spain.

Germline-derived CDR1 and CDR2 are SEHNR and FQNEAQ (reference sequence). The CDR3 has 12 amino acids. Libraries were prepared by immunoSEQ multiplex PCR; TCRdb keeps only in-frame clonotypes and omits some of them. The sample shows 200,000 to 300,000 clones, approximately 90% of them seen only once. Sequenced material: PBMCs or T cells enriched from blood (not recorded which). This receptor was obtained from a woman in her 30s with acute COVID-19. The chain employs TRBV7-9 and TRBJ1-6; maybe TRBD1 (5 bases). CDR3 region: CVLGDSNSPLHF. DNA of the CDR3: TGTGTCCTCGGCGACAGTAATTCACCCCTCCACTTT.